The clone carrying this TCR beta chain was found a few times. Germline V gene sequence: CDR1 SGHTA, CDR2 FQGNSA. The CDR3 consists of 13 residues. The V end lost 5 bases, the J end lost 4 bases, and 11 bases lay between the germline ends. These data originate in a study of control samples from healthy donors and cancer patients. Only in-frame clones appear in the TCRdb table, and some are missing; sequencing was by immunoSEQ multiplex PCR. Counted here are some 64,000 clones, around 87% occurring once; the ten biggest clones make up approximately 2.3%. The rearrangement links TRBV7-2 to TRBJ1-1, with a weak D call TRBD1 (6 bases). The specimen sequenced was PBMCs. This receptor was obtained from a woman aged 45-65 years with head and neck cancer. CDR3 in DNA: TGTGCCAGCAGCGTAATACAGGGCACTGAAGCTTTCTTT. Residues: CASSVIQGTEAFF.